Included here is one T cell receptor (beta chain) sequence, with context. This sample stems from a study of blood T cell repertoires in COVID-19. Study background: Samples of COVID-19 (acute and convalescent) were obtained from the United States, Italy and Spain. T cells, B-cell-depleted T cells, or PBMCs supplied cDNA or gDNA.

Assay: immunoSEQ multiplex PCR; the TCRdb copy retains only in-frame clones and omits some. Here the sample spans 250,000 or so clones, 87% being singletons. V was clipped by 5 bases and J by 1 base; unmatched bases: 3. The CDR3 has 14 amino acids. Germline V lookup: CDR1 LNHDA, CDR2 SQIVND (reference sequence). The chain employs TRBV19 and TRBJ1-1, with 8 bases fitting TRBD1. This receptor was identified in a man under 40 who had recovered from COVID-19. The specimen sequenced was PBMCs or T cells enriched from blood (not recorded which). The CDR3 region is CASSYDRGNTEAFF. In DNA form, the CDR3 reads TGTGCCAGTAGTTACGACAGGGGGAACACTGAAGCTTTCTTT.